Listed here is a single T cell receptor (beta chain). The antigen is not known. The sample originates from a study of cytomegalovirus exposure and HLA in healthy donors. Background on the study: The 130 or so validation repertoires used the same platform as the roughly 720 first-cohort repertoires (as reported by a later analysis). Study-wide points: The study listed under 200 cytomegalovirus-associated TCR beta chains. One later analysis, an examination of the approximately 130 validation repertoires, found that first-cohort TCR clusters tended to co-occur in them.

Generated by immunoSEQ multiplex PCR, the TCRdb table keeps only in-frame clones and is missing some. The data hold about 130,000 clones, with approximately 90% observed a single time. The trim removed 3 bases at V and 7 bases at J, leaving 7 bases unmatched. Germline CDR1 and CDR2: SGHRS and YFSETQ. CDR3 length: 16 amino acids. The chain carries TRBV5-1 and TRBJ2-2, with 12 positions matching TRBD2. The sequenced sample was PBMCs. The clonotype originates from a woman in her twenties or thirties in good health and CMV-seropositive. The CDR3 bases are TGCGCCAGCAGCTCAACTAGCGGGAGGACGCACGGGGAGCTGTTTTTT. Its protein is CASSSTSGRTHGELFF.